The rows below give T cell receptor beta chains drawn from one sample of a study of OX40 agonist ivuxolimab in advanced cancers. The assay was immunoSEQ multiplex PCR, and TCRdb's table has in-frame clones only and misses some. The sample contains tens of thousands of clones, roughly nine tenths of which appear only once. The sample in question was CD4+ or CD8+ T cells sorted from blood, obtained in a trial of the OX40 agonist ivuxolimab. The origin of the receptors is an adult with an advanced solid tumor such as melanoma, head and neck, liver or kidney cancer. CDR3s leave out the opening cysteine and the closing phenylalanine or tryptophan.

>TRBV27|TRBJ2-3
ASSFAGGLITDTQY
>TRBV15|TRBJ1-5
ATSRDRGQPQH
>TRBV7-9|TRBJ2-3
ASSPPQTAQY
>TRBV27|TRBJ1-5
ASSNRGPITQPQH
>TRBV29-1|TRBJ2-1
SVEPLAELDNEQF
>TRBV5-1|TRBJ2-3
ASSLSAGTSTDTQY
>TRBV29-1|TRBJ1-4
SVKGEKLF
>TRBV27|TRBJ1-6
ASTRTYNSPLH
>TRBV30|TRBJ2-1
AWSAGVSYNEQF
>TRBV27|TRBJ2-3
ATLAPSDTQY
>TRBV6-6|TRBJ2-7
ASSYSTDEQY
>TRBV27|TRBJ2-7
ASSSPGLAVYEQY
>TRBV27|TRBJ2-4
ASSAPTRGKNIQY
>TRBV13|TRBJ2-4
ASSLGQGEAKNIQY
>TRBV5-3|TRBJ1-4
ARRCPPREFEGKLF
>TRBV11-2|TRBJ2-1
ASSLVVWVSSYNEQF
>TRBV11-2|TRBJ2-7
ASRSGEGGSRQY
>TRBV6-6|TRBJ1-6
ASRISTGDQSPLH
>TRBV5-1|TRBJ2-1
ASSLDSGIYNEQF
>TRBV5-6|TRBJ2-1
ASSLFHRRDTDYNEQF
>TRBV6-1|TRBJ2-1
ASSELGGGEQF
>TRBV27|TRBJ1-1
ASSVQGITEAF
>TRBV4-3|TRBJ1-1
ASSQREGQNTEAF
>TRBV5-4|TRBJ2-5
ASGTGISQETQY
>TRBV30|TRBJ2-7
AWSVNSKYEQY
>TRBV7-3|TRBJ1-3
ASSRDSTGNTIY
>TRBV27|TRBJ2-7
ASSLTGWAEQY
>TRBV7-3|TRBJ2-3
ASSSKREWNTDTQY
>TRBV7-9|TRBJ2-7
ASSLPPSTTEVLSYEQY
>TRBV7-8|TRBJ2-1
ASSYGGGDEQF
>TRBV29-1|TRBJ1-5
SAITGGEVGQPQH
>TRBV7-8|TRBJ2-7
ASSQPDSYEQY
>TRBV7-9|TRBJ2-3
ASSLALLSDTQY
>TRBV6-5|TRBJ2-7
ASSSPRGGYEQH
>TRBV4-3|TRBJ2-3
ASSPTSGSADTQY
>TRBV27|TRBJ2-2
ASSTTPNTGELF
>TRBV6-5|TRBJ2-1
ASSYSTGFEQF
>TRBV27|TRBJ1-6
ASSPLVWEGNSPLH
>TRBV27|TRBJ2-1
ASSLSLAGEQF
>TRBV9|TRBJ2-1
ASSRGAGASYNEQF
>TRBV11-3|TRBJ1-1
ASSGQGRTEAF
>TRBV30|TRBJ1-1
AWSVSRTQGQPGSTEAF
>TRBV19|TRBJ1-6
ASGRDRENSPLH
>TRBV29-1|TRBJ2-2
SVEQSGYNTGELF
>TRBV6-1|TRBJ2-5
ASERGGPEETQY
>TRBV19|TRBJ2-2
VSSGELF
>TRBV27|TRBJ2-1
ASWGAGEQF
>TRBV7-8|TRBJ2-1
ASSPTATSRIDNEQF
>TRBV11-3|TRBJ2-3
ASSGEKGADTQY
>TRBV5-4|TRBJ2-7
ASSSDRGAGYEQY
>TRBV7-2|TRBJ1-1
ASSLVSYTEAF
>TRBV27|TRBJ2-7
ASSPGTSYEQY
>TRBV7-9|TRBJ2-1
ASSLVQGYNEQF
>TRBV2|TRBJ2-7
ASSGGTGSPYEQY
>TRBV4-2|TRBJ2-3
ASSQSYGLATDTQY
>TRBV28|TRBJ2-7
ASSPLTYLEQY
>TRBV7-9|TRBJ2-1
ASSHEYNEQF
>TRBV19|TRBJ2-1
ASSIYLERENINEQF
>TRBV28|TRBJ2-5
ASIYQAGSSKTQY
>TRBV2|TRBJ2-7
ASSEAHIRAGQGSRWGYEQY